This T cell receptor beta chain is drawn from a study of Tregs in tolerant kidney transplant recipients. The method was immunoSEQ multiplex PCR; TCRdb's version includes in-frame clones alone and lacks a portion of them. The sample lists 90,000 or so clones, 85% to 95% seen once, with 4.7% in the top ten. Germline V lookup: CDR1 SGHAT, CDR2 FQNNGV. The length of the CDR3 is 12 residues. Trimming cost V 8 bases and J 8 bases, with 15 bases left between them. Of note for this clone: What it binds is unknown.

Study-wide results and caveats: The most relevant donor-specific Treg TCRbeta repertoire apparently came from expansion with activated donor B cells.

Unstimulated regulatory T cells (CD4+CD25+CD127-), CD4+CD25- non-regulatory cells, CD4 and CD8 cells were FACS-sorted from thawed PBMCs. The sequenced sample was CD8+ T cells from blood. This chain connects TRBV11-2 to TRBJ1-2; D call uncertain. The sequence was collected from a human donor in good health. The CDR3 DNA follows: TGTGCCAGCGGGTGGTCTGGGGAGGGCTACACCTTC. This translates into CASGWSGEGYTF.